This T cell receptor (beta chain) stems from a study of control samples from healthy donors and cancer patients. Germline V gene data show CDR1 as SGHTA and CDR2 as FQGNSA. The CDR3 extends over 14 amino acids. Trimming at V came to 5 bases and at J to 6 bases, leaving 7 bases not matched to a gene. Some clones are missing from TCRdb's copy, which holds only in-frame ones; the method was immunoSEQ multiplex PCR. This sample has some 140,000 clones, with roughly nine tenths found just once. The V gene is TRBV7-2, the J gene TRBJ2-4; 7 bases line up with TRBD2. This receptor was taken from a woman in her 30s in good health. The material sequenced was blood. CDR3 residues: CASSPRESANIQYF. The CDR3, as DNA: TGTGCCAGCAGCCCGCGGGAGTCGGCAAACATTCAGTACTTC.